These 18 T cell receptor beta chains share one sample of origin, sequenced in a study of blood T cell repertoires in COVID-19. Profiling relied on immunoSEQ multiplex PCR, and the TCRdb table lists in-frame clones only, not all of them. The table lists 120,000 or so clones, roughly 80% of them singletons. The sequenced material came from peripheral blood. All receptors derive from a woman aged 55-69 years with acute or convalescent COVID-19.

Here the CDR3 DNA reads TGCGCCAGCAGCCAAGACAGGGGGACCGGGGAGCTGTTTTTT. It is translated as CASSQDRGTGELFF. The rearrangement links TRBV4-3 to TRBJ2-2, with TRBD1 matching over 7 bases. This CDR3 is 14 amino acids long. V was clipped by 0 bases and J by 5 bases; unmatched bases: 0. The germline gives CDR1 LGHNA, CDR2 YSLEER.

The V call is TRBV4-3, the J call TRBJ1-4; no firm D call. V was pared by 4 bases and J by 7 bases, with 13 bases between. The CDR3 runs to 14 residues. CDR1 LGHNA and CDR2 YSLEER come from the germline V gene. In DNA, the CDR3 is TGCGCCAGCAGCCCGTGGCAGGTGGCTGAAAAACTGTTTTTT. Its protein is CASSPWQVAEKLFF.

This CDR3 is CSAYRAGDYTF. The CDR3 DNA is TGCAGTGCTTACAGGGCTGGGGACTACACCTTC. V and J are TRBV20-1 and TRBJ1-2; tentatively, D is TRBD1 (6 bases). The V gene lost 5 bases and the J gene lost 10 bases, with 14 bases spanning the gap. Germline V gives CDR1 DFQATT, CDR2 SNEGSKA (reference sequence). CDR3 length equals 11 residues.

The chain combines TRBV5-1 with TRBJ2-2; maybe TRBD1 (6 bases). Germline V gene sequence: CDR1 SGHRS, CDR2 YFSETQ. The CDR3 has 14 amino acids. V lost 3 bases and J 10 bases, leaving 16 bases between the germline ends. The CDR3 spells CASSSTTGQLELFF. CDR3 bases: TGCGCCAGCAGCTCGACCACCGGACAGTTGGAGCTGTTTTTT.

The chain recombines TRBV5-1 with TRBJ1-4, with D perhaps matching TRBD1 (6 bases). CDR1 and CDR2 (germline): SGHRS, YFSETQ. The CDR3 length is 14 residues. V lost 4 bases to trimming and J lost 3 bases, with 10 bases between them. CDR3 sequence reads: CASSTDSANEKLFF. CDR3 DNA sequence: TGCGCCAGCAGCACGGACAGCGCTAATGAAAAACTGTTTTTT.

The chain links TRBV9 to TRBJ1-3; weak D call: TRBD1 (5 bases). Germline-derived CDR1 and CDR2 are SGDLS and YYNGEE. The germline V and J ends were trimmed by 0 bases and 0 bases, with 13 bases remaining between them. The CDR3 runs 17 residues. CDR3 bases: TGTGCCAGCAGCGTAGGACCCCCCCAGGGCTCTGGAAACACCATATATTTT. Translating gives CASSVGPPQGSGNTIYF.

This rearrangement joins TRBV4-3 to TRBJ1-2, with 9 bases fitting TRBD1. The germline CDR1 and CDR2 sequences are LGHNA and YSLEER. V shed 4 bases and J 8 bases; nucleotides not matched to a gene: 8. This CDR3 is 14 amino acids long. CDR3 coding DNA: TGCGCCAGCAGCCGGGAGGGACAGGGTCGAGGCTACACCTTC. This sequence encodes CASSREGQGRGYTF.

This chain uses TRBV4-2 with TRBJ1-2; 7 nucleotides align to TRBD1. Unmatched junction bases numbered 11, after V lost 1 base and J lost 6 bases. The germline V gene has CDR1 LGHNA and CDR2 YNFKEQ. The CDR3 totals 16 residues. The CDR3 DNA follows: TGTGCCAGCAGCCAAGGGGAATCCAGGGGGACGAATGGCTACACCTTC. Encoded protein: CASSQGESRGTNGYTF.

The CDR3 protein is CASSLGAHSGANVLTF. CDR3 coding DNA: TGTGCCAGCAGCTTGGGGGCCCACTCTGGGGCCAACGTCCTGACTTTC. The chain has TRBV5-8 and TRBJ2-6, with D uncertain. The V end lost 0 bases, the J end lost 0 bases, and 7 bases lay between the germline ends. This CDR3 spans 16 amino acids. The V gene's germline CDR1 is SGHTS and CDR2 YDEGEE.

The chain links TRBV10-3 to TRBJ2-7, with 9 positions matching TRBD2. The ends lost 4 bases at V and 3 bases at J; junction bases unmatched: 1. CDR3 length equals 13 residues. Germline V lookup: CDR1 ENHRY, CDR2 SYGVKD. CDR3 sequence: CAISGLADYEQYF. The CDR3 bases are TGTGCCATCAGTGGACTAGCGGACTACGAGCAGTACTTC.

The V call is TRBV28, the J call TRBJ1-1; TRBD1 aligns across 10 bases. This CDR3 has 16 residues. V shed 8 bases and J 0 bases; nucleotides not matched to a gene: 9. Looked up from germline, CDR1 is MDHEN and CDR2 is SYDVKM. The CDR3 is CASSDRGLRVNTEAFF. The DNA of the CDR3 is TGTGCCAGCTCCGACAGGGGGCTTAGGGTGAACACTGAAGCTTTCTTT.

The CDR3 nucleotides are TGTGCCTGGAGTGTTGAGCGTCCCGGGGAGCTGTTTTTT. Translated: CAWSVERPGELFF. The V gene is TRBV30, the J gene TRBJ2-2; D is unresolved. The CDR3 runs 13 residues. The V end was cut by 0 bases, the J end by 6 bases, with 8 bases between. Germline lookup yields CDR1 GTSNPN and CDR2 SVGIG (reference sequence).

The gene calls are TRBV7-9 and TRBJ1-6; 7 nucleotides agree with TRBD1. The V gene end was trimmed by 4 bases and the J gene end by 1 base; junction bases not matched to a gene: 4. The CDR3 consists of 16 residues. CDR1 and CDR2 (germline): SEHNR, FQNEAQ (reference sequence). CDR3 sequence (DNA): TGTGCCAGCAGCTCCATGACAGGGTCCTATAATTCACCCCTCCACTTT. It yields the protein CASSSMTGSYNSPLHF.

The V call is TRBV5-1, the J call TRBJ1-5; D is undetermined. The V end was cut by 2 bases, the J end by 5 bases, with 8 bases between. The CDR3 consists of 13 residues. Germline values: CDR1 SGHRS, CDR2 YFSETQ. This CDR3 reads CASSFGADQPQHF. The DNA of the CDR3 is TGCGCCAGCAGCTTTGGTGCAGATCAGCCCCAGCATTTT.

This clone was picked up one time. The chain has TRBV18 and TRBJ2-5; weak D call: TRBD1 (6 bases). The CDR3 is 15 amino acids. Germline V gene lookup returns CDR1 KGHSH and CDR2 LQKENI. Trimming shortened V by 3 bases and J by 4 bases, and 15 bases separated the two germline ends. CDR3 in amino acids: CASSPPSQGGETQYF. The DNA of the CDR3 is TGTGCCAGCTCACCCCCATCACAGGGCGGAGAGACCCAGTACTTC.

This clone was observed once. This chain links TRBV2 with TRBJ1-1, with TRBD1 matching over 7 bases. This CDR3 is built from 14 residues. Germline V gene data show CDR1 as SNHLY and CDR2 as FYNNEI. The V segment lost 4 bases and the J segment 0 bases; nucleotides outside the gene matches: 2. The CDR3 here is CASSAGQMNTEAFF. In DNA form, the CDR3 reads TGTGCCAGCAGTGCGGGACAGATGAACACTGAAGCTTTCTTT.

The chain recombines TRBV2 with TRBJ1-4; the D is unclear. Trimming stripped 7 bases from V and 0 bases from J, with 9 bases between. The CDR3 runs to 14 residues. Per germline, CDR1 SNHLY and CDR2 FYNNEI. The CDR3 is CASTRVTTNEKLFF. DNA of the CDR3: TGTGCCAGCACGAGGGTTACAACTAATGAAAAACTGTTTTTT.

This sequence joins TRBV12-3 or TRBV12-4 and TRBJ1-5; perhaps TRBD1 as D (6 bases). V lost 4 bases and J lost 12, with 10 bases in between. This CDR3 contains 11 residues. The DNA for the CDR3 is TGTGCCAGCAGTTGGACAGAGCACCAGCATTTT. It specifies CASSWTEHQHF.